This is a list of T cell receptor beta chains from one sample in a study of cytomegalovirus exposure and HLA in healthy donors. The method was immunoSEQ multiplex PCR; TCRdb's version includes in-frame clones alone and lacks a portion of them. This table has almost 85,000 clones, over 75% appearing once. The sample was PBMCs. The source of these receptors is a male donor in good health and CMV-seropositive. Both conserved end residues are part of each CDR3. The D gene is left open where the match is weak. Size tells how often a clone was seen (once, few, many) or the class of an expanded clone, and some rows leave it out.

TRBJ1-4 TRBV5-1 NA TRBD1 CASSSGTGGTEKLFF TGCGCCAGCAGCTCCGGGACAGGGGGCACGGAAAAACTGTTTTTT
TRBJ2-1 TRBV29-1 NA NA CSVRLGEQFF TGCAGCGTTAGACTAGGTGAGCAGTTCTTC
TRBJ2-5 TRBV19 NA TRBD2 CASSIGRAETQYF TGTGCCAGTAGTATCGGGAGGGCCGAGACCCAGTACTTC
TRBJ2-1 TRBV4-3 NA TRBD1 CASSQSPGQGYNEQFF TGCGCCAGCAGCCAATCCCCGGGACAGGGGTACAATGAGCAGTTCTTC
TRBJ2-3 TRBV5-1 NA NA CASSLARGTDTQYF TGCGCCAGCAGCTTGGCCAGGGGTACAGATACGCAGTATTTT
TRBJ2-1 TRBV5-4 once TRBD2 CASSRTAGLAGLNSYNEQFF TGTGCCAGCAGCCGGACGGCGGGACTAGCGGGACTAAACTCCTACAATGAGCAGTTCTTC
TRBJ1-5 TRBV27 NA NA CASSRTHLDNAGNQPQHF TGTGCCAGCAGCCGAACCCATTTGGACAATGCCGGAAATCAGCCCCAGCATTTT
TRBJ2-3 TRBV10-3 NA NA CAISPSSSGAPTDTQYF TGTGCCATCAGTCCATCTTCTTCAGGGGCTCCCACAGATACGCAGTATTTT
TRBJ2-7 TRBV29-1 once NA CSVDDSAYEQYF TGCAGCGTTGATGACTCGGCATACGAGCAGTACTTC
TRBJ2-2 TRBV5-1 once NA CASSLVQGLGELFF TGCGCCAGCAGCTTGGTACAGGGTCTCGGGGAGCTGTTTTTT
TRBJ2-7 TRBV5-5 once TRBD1 CASRQPGQGYEQYF TGTGCCAGCAGACAGCCGGGACAGGGCTACGAGCAGTACTTC
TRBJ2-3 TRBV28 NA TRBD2 CASTTGTSGTDTQYF TGTGCCAGCACAACCGGGACTAGCGGGACAGATACGCAGTATTTT
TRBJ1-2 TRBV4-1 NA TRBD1 CASSQIKTGDGYTF TGCGCCAGCAGCCAAATTAAGACAGGGGATGGCTACACCTTC
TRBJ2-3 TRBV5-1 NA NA CASSLVLDSRTDTQYF TGCGCCAGCAGCTTGGTCTTAGACAGCCGCACAGATACGCAGTATTTT
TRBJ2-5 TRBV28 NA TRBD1 CASHRGKKETQYF TGTGCCAGCCACAGGGGGAAGAAGGAGACCCAGTACTTC
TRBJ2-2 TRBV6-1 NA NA CASSEMGAGVNTGELFF TGTGCCAGCAGTGAGATGGGGGCGGGAGTAAACACCGGGGAGCTGTTTTTT
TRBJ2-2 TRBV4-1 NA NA CASSQDRVIGELFF TGCGCCAGCAGCCAAGATAGAGTAATCGGGGAGCTGTTTTTT
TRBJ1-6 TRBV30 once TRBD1 CAWSITRQGSHRDPNSPLHF TGTGCCTGGAGTATAACCAGACAGGGTTCGCATAGGGACCCTAATTCACCCCTCCACTTT
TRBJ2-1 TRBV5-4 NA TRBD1 CASSLGGISLDYYEQFF TGTGCCAGCAGCCTAGGGGGCATTAGCCTCGATTATTATGAGCAGTTCTTC
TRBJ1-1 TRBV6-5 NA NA CASSSGVNTEAFF TGTGCCAGCAGTTCAGGGGTGAACACTGAAGCTTTCTTT
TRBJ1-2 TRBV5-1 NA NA CASSLGGGTNGYTF TGCGCCAGCAGCTTGGGAGGCGGTACCAATGGCTACACCTTC
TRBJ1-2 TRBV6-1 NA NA CASSVGLNYGYTF TGTGCCAGCAGTGTTGGGCTAAACTATGGCTACACCTTC
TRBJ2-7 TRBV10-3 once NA CATRLQSEQYF TGTGCCACCCGATTACAATCCGAGCAGTACTTC
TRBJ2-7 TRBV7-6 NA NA CASSRSPPGQEGAGQYF TGTGCCAGCAGCCGTAGCCCCCCCGGGCAGGAGGGGGCGGGGCAGTACTTC
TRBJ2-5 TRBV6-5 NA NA CASRFLTRGRETQYF TGTGCCAGCAGATTCCTTACTAGAGGCAGAGAGACCCAGTACTTC
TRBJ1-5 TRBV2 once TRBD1 CASRQGQNSNQPQHF TGTGCCAGCAGACAGGGACAGAATAGCAATCAGCCCCAGCATTTT
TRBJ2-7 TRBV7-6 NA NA CASSLGIGRADEQYF TGTGCCAGCAGCTTAGGGATAGGCAGGGCGGACGAGCAGTACTTC
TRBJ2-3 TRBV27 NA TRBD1 CASRRAGQGADTQYF TGTGCCAGCAGACGAGCGGGACAGGGAGCAGATACGCAGTATTTT
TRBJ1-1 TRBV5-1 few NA CASSLEGEGTEAFF TGCGCCAGCAGCTTGGAAGGAGAGGGCACTGAAGCTTTCTTT
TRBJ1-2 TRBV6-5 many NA CASSYSQGAYGYTF TGTGCCAGCAGTTACTCTCAGGGTGCCTATGGCTACACCTTC
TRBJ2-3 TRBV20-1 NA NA CSASKDTQYF TGCAGTGCTAGTAAAGATACGCAGTATTTT
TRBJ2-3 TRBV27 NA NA CASSLRPGAQYF TGTGCCAGCAGTTTAAGGCCCGGAGCGCAGTATTTT
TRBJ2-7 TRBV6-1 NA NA CASSRQFASYEQYF TGTGCCAGCAGCCGACAGTTCGCGTCCTACGAGCAGTACTTC
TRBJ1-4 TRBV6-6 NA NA CASSPFGGIGEKLFF TGTGCCAGCAGCCCTTTTGGGGGGATAGGAGAAAAACTGTTTTTT
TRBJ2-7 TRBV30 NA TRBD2 CARAGDSYEQYF TGTGCCCGGGCGGGGGACTCCTACGAGCAGTACTTC
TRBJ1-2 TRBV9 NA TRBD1 CASSVNRGDYGYTF TGTGCCAGCAGCGTCAACAGGGGAGACTATGGCTACACCTTC
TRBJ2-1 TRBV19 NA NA CASSPSSFAAEQFF TGTGCCAGTAGTCCCTCATCCTTCGCGGCGGAGCAGTTCTTC